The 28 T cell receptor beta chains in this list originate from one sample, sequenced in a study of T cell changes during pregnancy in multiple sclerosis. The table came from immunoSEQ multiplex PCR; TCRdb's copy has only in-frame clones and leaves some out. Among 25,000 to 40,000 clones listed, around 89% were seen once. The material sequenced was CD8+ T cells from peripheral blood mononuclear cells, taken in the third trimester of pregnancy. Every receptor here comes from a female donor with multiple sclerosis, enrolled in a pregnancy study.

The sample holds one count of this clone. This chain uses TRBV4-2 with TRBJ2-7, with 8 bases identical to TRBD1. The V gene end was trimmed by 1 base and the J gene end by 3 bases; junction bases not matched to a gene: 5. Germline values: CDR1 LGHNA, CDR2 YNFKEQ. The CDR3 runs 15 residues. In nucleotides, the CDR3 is TGTGCCAGCAGCCAAGTGGCAGGGGGCGGCTACGAGCAGTACTTC. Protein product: CASSQVAGGGYEQYF.

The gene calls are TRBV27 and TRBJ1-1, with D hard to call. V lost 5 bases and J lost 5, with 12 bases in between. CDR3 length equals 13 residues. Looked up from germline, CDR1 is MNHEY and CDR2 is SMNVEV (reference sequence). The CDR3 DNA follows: TGTGCCAGCAGTGCGGGCATTCTAACTGAAGCTTTCTTT. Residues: CASSAGILTEAFF.

The CDR3 sequence is CASSPVYNSPLHF. DNA for the CDR3: TGCGCCAGCAGCCCCGTCTATAATTCACCCCTCCACTTT. The genes are TRBV4-1 and TRBJ1-6; D gene uncertain. Looked up from germline, CDR1 is MGHRA and CDR2 is YSYEKL. Trimming took off 4 bases at V and 3 bases at J, with 4 bases between the two ends. The length of the CDR3 is 13 residues.

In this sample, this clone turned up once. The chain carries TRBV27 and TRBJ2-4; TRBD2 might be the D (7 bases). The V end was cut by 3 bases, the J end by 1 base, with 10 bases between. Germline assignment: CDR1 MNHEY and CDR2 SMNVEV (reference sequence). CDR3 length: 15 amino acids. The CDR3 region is CASSFRGGAKNIQYF. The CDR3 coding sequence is TGTGCCAGCAGTTTTAGGGGGGGCGCCAAAAACATTCAGTACTTC.

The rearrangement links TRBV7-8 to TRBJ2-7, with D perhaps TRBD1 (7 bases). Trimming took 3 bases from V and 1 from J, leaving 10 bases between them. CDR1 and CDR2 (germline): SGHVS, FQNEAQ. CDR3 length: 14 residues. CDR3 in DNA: TGTGCCAGCAGCTTCGCGGGACAGTCCTACGAGCAGTACTTC. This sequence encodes CASSFAGQSYEQYF.

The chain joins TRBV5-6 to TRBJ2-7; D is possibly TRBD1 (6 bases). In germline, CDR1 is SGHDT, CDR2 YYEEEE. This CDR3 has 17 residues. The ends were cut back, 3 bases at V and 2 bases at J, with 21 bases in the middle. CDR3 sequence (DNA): TGTGCCAGCAGCTGGGGGCCGGCGGGCCTCTCCCCCTACGAGCAGTACTTC. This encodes CASSWGPAGLSPYEQYF. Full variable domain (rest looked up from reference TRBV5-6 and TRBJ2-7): DAGVTQSPTHLIKTRGQQVTLRCSPKSGHDTVSWYQQALGQGPQFIFQYYEEEERQRGNFPDRFSGHQFPNYSSELNVNALLLGDSALYLCASSWGPAGLSPYEQYFGPGTRLTVT.

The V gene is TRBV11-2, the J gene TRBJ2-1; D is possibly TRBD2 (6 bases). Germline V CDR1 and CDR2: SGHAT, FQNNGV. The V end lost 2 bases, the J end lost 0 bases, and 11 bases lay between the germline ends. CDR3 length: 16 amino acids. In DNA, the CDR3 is TGTGCCAGCAGCTTAAACCGGGACTCCTCCTACAATGAGCAGTTCTTC. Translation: CASSLNRDSSYNEQFF.

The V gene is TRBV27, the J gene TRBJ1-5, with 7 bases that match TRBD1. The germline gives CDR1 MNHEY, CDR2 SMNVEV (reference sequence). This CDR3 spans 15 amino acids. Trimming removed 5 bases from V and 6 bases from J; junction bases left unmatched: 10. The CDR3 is CASSQNRGSIQPQHF. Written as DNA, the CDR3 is TGTGCCAGCAGTCAAAACAGGGGTAGTATTCAGCCCCAGCATTTT.

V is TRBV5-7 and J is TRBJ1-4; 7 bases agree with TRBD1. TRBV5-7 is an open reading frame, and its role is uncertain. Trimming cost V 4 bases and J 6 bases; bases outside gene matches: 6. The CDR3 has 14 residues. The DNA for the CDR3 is TGTGCCAGCAGCAAAGGGGGCGCGGATGAAAAACTGTTTTTT. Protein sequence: CASSKGGADEKLFF.

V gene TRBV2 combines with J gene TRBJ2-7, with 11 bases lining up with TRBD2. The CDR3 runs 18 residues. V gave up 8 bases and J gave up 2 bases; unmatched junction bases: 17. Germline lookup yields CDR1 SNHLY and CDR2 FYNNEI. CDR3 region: CASWRGELAGDKTYEQYF. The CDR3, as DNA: TGTGCCAGCTGGAGGGGGGAACTAGCGGGAGACAAGACCTACGAGCAGTACTTC.

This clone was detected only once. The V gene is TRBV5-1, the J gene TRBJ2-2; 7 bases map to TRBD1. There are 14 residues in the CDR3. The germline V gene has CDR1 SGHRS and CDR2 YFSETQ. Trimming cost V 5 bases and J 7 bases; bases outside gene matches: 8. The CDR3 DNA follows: TGCGCCAGCAGACAGGATGACAGGGTCGGGGAGCTGTTTTTT. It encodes CASRQDDRVGELFF. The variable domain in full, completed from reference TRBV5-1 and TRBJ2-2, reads KAGVTQTPRYLIKTRGQQVTLSCSPISGHRSVSWYQQTPGQGLQFLFEYFSETQRNKGNFPGRFSGRQFSNSRSEMNVSTLELGDSALYLCASRQDDRVGELFFGEGSRLTVL.

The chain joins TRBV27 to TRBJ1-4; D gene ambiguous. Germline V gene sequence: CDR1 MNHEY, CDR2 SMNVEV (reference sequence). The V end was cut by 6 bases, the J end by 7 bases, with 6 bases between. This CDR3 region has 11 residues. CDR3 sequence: CASRGGEKLFF. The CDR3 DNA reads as TGTGCCAGCAGGGGAGGTGAAAAACTGTTTTTT.

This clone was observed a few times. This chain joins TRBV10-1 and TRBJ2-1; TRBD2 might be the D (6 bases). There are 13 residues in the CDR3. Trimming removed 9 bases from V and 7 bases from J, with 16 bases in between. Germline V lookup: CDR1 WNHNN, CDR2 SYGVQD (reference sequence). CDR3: CASSLGRNNEQFF. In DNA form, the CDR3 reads TGCGCCAGTAGCCTGGGGAGGAATAATGAGCAGTTCTTC.

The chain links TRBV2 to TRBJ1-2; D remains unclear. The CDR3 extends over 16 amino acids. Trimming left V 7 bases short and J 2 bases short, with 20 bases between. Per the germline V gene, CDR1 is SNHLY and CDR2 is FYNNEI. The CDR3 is CASTEGGGLMNYGYTF. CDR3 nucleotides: TGTGCCAGCACTGAGGGTGGAGGACTGATGAACTATGGCTACACCTTC.

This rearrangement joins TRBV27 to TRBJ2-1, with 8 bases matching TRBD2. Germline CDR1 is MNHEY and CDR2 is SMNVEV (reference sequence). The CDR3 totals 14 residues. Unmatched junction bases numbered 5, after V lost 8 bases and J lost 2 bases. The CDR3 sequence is CASCTSGAYNEQFF. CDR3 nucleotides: TGTGCCAGCTGTACTAGCGGCGCCTACAATGAGCAGTTCTTC.

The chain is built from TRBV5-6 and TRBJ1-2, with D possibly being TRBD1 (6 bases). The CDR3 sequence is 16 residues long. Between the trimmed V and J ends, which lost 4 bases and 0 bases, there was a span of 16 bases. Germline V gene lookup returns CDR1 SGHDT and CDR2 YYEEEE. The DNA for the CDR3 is TGTGCCAGCAGCCTAAACGTAAGGACAGCTAACTATGGCTACACCTTC. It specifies CASSLNVRTANYGYTF.

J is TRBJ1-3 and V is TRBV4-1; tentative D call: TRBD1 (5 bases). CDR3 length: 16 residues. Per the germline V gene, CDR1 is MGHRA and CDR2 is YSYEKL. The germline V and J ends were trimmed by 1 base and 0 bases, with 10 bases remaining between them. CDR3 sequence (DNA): TGCGCCAGCAGCCAAGGGACATCCCACTCTGGAAACACCATATATTTT. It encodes CASSQGTSHSGNTIYF.

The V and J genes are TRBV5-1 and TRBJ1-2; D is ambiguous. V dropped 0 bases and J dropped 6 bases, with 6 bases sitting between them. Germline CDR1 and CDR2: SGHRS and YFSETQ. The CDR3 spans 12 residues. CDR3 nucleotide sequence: TGCGCCAGCAGCTTGGTTCCAAATGGCTACACCTTC. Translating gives CASSLVPNGYTF.

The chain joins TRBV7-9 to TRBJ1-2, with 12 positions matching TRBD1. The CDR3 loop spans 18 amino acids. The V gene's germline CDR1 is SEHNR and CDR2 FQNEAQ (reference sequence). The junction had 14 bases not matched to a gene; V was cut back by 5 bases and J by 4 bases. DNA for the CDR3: TGTGCCAGCAGCCAGTCACGGGACAGGGGGCAAAGGATCTATGGCTACACCTTC. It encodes CASSQSRDRGQRIYGYTF.

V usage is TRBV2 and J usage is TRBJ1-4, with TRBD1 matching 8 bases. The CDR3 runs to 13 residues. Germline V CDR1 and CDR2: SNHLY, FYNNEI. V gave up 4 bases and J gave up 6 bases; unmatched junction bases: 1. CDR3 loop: CASSGGQDEKLFF. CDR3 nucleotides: TGTGCCAGCAGTGGGGGACAGGATGAAAAACTGTTTTTT. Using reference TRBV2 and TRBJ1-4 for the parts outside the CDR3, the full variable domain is EPEVTQTPSHQVTQMGQEVILRCVPISNHLYFYWYRQILGQKVEFLVSFYNNEISEKSEIFDDQFSVERPDGSNFTLKIRSTKLEDSAMYFCASSGGQDEKLFFGSGTQLSVL.

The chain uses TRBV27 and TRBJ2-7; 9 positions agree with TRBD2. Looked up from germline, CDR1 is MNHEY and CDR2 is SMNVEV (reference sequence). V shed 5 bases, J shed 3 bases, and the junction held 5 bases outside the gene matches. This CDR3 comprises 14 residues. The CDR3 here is CASSMTSGVYEQYF. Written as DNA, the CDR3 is TGTGCCAGCAGTATGACTAGCGGAGTCTACGAGCAGTACTTC.

CDR3 bases: TGTGCCAGCAGTCCTAACTACGAGCAGTACTTC. Translation: CASSPNYEQYF. The rearrangement links TRBV7-9 to TRBJ2-7; no definite D call. V lost 6 bases and J lost 3, with 6 bases in between. Germline CDR1 reads SEHNR; CDR2 reads FQNEAQ (reference sequence). The CDR3 has 11 residues.

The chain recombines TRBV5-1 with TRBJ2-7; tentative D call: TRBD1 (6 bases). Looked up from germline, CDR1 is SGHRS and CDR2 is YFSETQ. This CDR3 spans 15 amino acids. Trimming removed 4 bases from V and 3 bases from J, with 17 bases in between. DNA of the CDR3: TGCGCCAGCAGCCCGGGACGGACAGTCGTCTACGAGCAGTACTTC. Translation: CASSPGRTVVYEQYF.

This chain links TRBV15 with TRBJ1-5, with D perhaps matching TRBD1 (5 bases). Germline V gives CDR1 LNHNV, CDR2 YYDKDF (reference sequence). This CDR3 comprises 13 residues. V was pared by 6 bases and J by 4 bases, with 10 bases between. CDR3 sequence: CATRPGGNQPQHF. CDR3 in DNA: TGTGCCACCAGGCCCGGGGGGAATCAGCCCCAGCATTTT.

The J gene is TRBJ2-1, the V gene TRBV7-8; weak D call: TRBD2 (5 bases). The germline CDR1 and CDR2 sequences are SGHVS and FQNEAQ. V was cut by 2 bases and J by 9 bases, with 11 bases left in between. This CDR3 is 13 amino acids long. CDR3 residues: CASSLKAGGEQFF. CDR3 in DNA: TGTGCCAGCAGCTTAAAGGCAGGAGGTGAGCAGTTCTTC.

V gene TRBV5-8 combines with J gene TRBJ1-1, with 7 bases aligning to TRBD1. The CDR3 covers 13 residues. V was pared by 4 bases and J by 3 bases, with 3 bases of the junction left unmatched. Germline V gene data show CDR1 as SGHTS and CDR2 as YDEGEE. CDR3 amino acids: CASSQGQYTEAFF. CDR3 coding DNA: TGTGCCAGCAGCCAGGGACAGTACACTGAAGCTTTCTTT.

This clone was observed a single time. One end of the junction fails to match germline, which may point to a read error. The CDR3 nucleotides are TGCAGCGTGGACAGGGGGGGGACGATCAATTTT. Translating gives CSVDRGGTINF. The rearrangement links TRBV29-1 to TRBJ2-3, with 10 positions matching TRBD1. Germline V gene sequence: CDR1 SQVTM, CDR2 ANQGSEA. There are 11 residues in the CDR3.

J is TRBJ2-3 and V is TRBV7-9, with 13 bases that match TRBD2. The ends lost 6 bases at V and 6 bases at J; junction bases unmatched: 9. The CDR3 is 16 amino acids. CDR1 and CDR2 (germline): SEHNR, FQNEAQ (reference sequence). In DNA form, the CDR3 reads TGTGCCAGCAGACCTACTAGCGGGAGGGCTAGGGATACGCAGTATTTT. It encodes CASRPTSGRARDTQYF.